What follows describes a single T cell receptor beta chain. Its antigen specificity is not known. No base qualities exist here, and no much larger clone lies one base off it. The CDR3 spans 14 residues, from the cysteine through the phenylalanine. Only CDR3 DNA remains: 42 bases, in frame from the first base. CDR1 SGHDT and CDR2 YYEEEE are derived from the germline V gene. A distance of 19 bases separates the germline ends of V and J, which lose 4 bases and 9 bases respectively. This entry belongs to a study of blood T cell repertoires in COVID-19 (dated by TCRdb to 2019 to 2021). Broadly, across the study: The collaborator samples originated in the United States, Italy and Spain and spanned the acute and convalescent phases of COVID-19. The material from the prospective study consisted of cDNA or gDNA derived from T cells, B-cell-depleted T cells, or PBMCs. Deeply sampled blood TCRbeta repertoires from subjects exposed to, actively infected with, or recovered from COVID-19 were included in the dataset. The repertoires were released in a freely available public database meant as a resource for research on the immune response to SARS-CoV-2. The samples were drawn from two sources: the first 160 participants of the ongoing ImmuneRACE study, and about 1,300 subjects contributed by 6 global collaborators. Nearly every sample came with metadata listing a de-identified subject ID, COVID-19 status, age in years and sex. HLA class I and class II types, where available, came from metadata supplied by the sample provider rather than from assay-based typing. Points the paper makes about the study in general: How much clinical and demographic metadata was included differed by source and by participant, and the metadata was provided uncurated.

TCRbeta CDR3 regions were amplified from genomic DNA by means of the immunoSEQ Assay, a bias-controlled multiplex PCR. As for how the authors treated the data: The number of nucleated cells in each sample was estimated from the amplification of reference gene primers within the assay. Sequence reads were collapsed and filtered to measure the absolute abundance of every unique TCRbeta CDR3 rearrangement. For each sample, productive Simpson clonality was calculated as the square root of Simpson's diversity index across productive rearrangements. TCRdb took over this immuneACCESS table, retaining in-frame rearrangements with V and J assigned. Such tables are incomplete; in checked studies, under half of the missing clones stem from an unresolved V gene, and the remainder is unexplained. That table furnishes V, J and clone size, whereas the DNA furnished D and trimming. Within this sample are approximately 670,000 clones, with about 87% of them counted one time only. The ten largest make up roughly 0.25% of the sample.

Collaborating institutions collected whole blood in K2EDTA tubes following their own protocols. For TCRbeta analysis, collaborator samples were shipped as frozen whole blood, as isolated PBMCs, or as DNA extracted from either sample type. The V gene is TRBV5-6 and the J gene is TRBJ1-2, with TRBD1 as a weak D call on 5 bases. This TCR derives from a woman aged 18-35 years with acute or convalescent COVID-19. The sample was peripheral blood. In nucleotides, the sequence is TGTGCCAGCAGCGTCGGTCCCAGGGCCTTGCGCTACACCTTC. Translated, it reads CASSVGPRALRYTF.